A selection of T cell receptor beta chains follows, all from one sample in a study of CD8 T cell repertoires and HIV-1 epitope variants. Assay used: immunoSEQ multiplex PCR; TCRdb lists only in-frame clones, some missing. Of about 95,000 clones listed, roughly 77% are singletons. Sequenced: uncultured baseline CD8+ T cells from peripheral blood mononuclear cells (PBMCs). Source of these receptors: a male donor with HIV. The CDR3 runs from the conserved cysteine through the conserved F or W. Each record gives: clone size, D gene, J gene, V gene, CDR3 protein, CDR3 DNA. D genes are given only for firm matches. Clone sizes are given selectively: once, few, many, or a class where the clone is expanded.

abundance: NA; d_gene: NA; j_gene: TRBJ1-5; v_gene: TRBV6-6; CDR3aa: CASSRDSGNQPQHF; CDR3nt: TGTGCCAGCAGTCGCGACAGTGGCAATCAGCCCCAGCATTTT
abundance: NA; d_gene: TRBD1; j_gene: TRBJ1-5; v_gene: TRBV19; CDR3aa: CASTDRAAPNQPQHF; CDR3nt: TGTGCCAGTACTGACAGGGCTGCCCCCAATCAGCCCCAGCATTTT
abundance: NA; d_gene: NA; j_gene: TRBJ1-2; v_gene: TRBV19; CDR3aa: CASSMRRDPNYGYTF; CDR3nt: TGTGCCAGTAGTATGCGCAGGGATCCTAACTATGGCTACACCTTC
abundance: NA; d_gene: NA; j_gene: TRBJ1-2; v_gene: TRBV25-1; CDR3aa: CASRREGYGYTF; CDR3nt: TGTGCCAGCAGGAGAGAGGGGTATGGCTACACCTTC
abundance: few; d_gene: NA; j_gene: TRBJ2-1; v_gene: TRBV6-5; CDR3aa: CASSYHREVTIDEQFF; CDR3nt: TGTGCCAGCAGTTACCACAGGGAAGTCACTATCGATGAGCAGTTCTTC
abundance: few; d_gene: NA; j_gene: TRBJ2-7; v_gene: TRBV6-5; CDR3aa: CASSYSAPDEQYF; CDR3nt: TGTGCCAGCAGTTACTCGGCCCCAGACGAGCAGTACTTC
abundance: few; d_gene: NA; j_gene: TRBJ2-6; v_gene: TRBV7-9; CDR3aa: CASSLGSFGANVLTF; CDR3nt: TGTGCCAGCAGCTTAGGGTCGTTTGGGGCCAACGTCCTGACTTTC
abundance: few; d_gene: NA; j_gene: TRBJ1-3; v_gene: TRBV28; CDR3aa: CASSTRQGVGNTIYF; CDR3nt: TGTGCCAGCAGTACCCGCCAGGGTGTCGGAAACACCATATATTTT
abundance: NA; d_gene: NA; j_gene: TRBJ2-5; v_gene: TRBV9; CDR3aa: CASSVNGVIRETQYF; CDR3nt: TGTGCCAGCAGCGTAAACGGGGTTATACGGGAGACCCAGTACTTC
abundance: NA; d_gene: NA; j_gene: TRBJ2-5; v_gene: TRBV30; CDR3aa: CAWSVWGSQETQYF; CDR3nt: TGTGCCTGGAGTGTTTGGGGTTCACAAGAGACCCAGTACTTC
abundance: NA; d_gene: TRBD1; j_gene: TRBJ2-7; v_gene: TRBV11-2; CDR3aa: CASSPLKRQGDYEQYF; CDR3nt: TGTGCCAGCAGCCCCTTAAAGCGACAGGGGGACTACGAGCAGTACTTC
abundance: NA; d_gene: NA; j_gene: TRBJ1-4; v_gene: TRBV28; CDR3aa: CASSRPDGEKLFF; CDR3nt: TGTGCCAGCAGTAGACCGGACGGTGAAAAACTGTTTTTT
abundance: NA; d_gene: NA; j_gene: TRBJ1-1; v_gene: TRBV6-5; CDR3aa: CASSRRDIMNTEAFF; CDR3nt: TGTGCCAGCAGTAGGCGGGACATAATGAACACTGAAGCTTTCTTT
abundance: NA; d_gene: TRBD1; j_gene: TRBJ2-2; v_gene: TRBV5-1; CDR3aa: CASSRDRKNTGELFF; CDR3nt: TGCGCCAGCAGCCGGGACAGGAAAAACACCGGGGAGCTGTTTTTT
abundance: NA; d_gene: NA; j_gene: TRBJ2-1; v_gene: TRBV6-4; CDR3aa: CASSDVGGLPYNEQFF; CDR3nt: TGTGCCAGCAGTGACGTGGGGGGGCTGCCCTACAATGAGCAGTTCTTC
abundance: NA; d_gene: NA; j_gene: TRBJ2-5; v_gene: TRBV6-6; CDR3aa: CASSYSIETQYF; CDR3nt: TGTGCCAGCAGTTACTCGATAGAGACCCAGTACTTC
abundance: NA; d_gene: TRBD1; j_gene: TRBJ2-1; v_gene: TRBV2; CDR3aa: CASSETGGFYNEQFF; CDR3nt: TGTGCCAGCAGTGAGACAGGGGGTTTCTACAATGAGCAGTTCTTC
abundance: NA; d_gene: NA; j_gene: TRBJ2-3; v_gene: TRBV19; CDR3aa: CASSMGIGTDTQYF; CDR3nt: TGTGCCAGTAGTATGGGGATAGGGACAGATACGCAGTATTTT
abundance: NA; d_gene: TRBD1; j_gene: TRBJ1-2; v_gene: TRBV28; CDR3aa: CASSRTGGGYGYTF; CDR3nt: TGTGCCAGCAGCCGGACAGGGGGAGGCTATGGCTACACCTTC
abundance: few; d_gene: TRBD1; j_gene: TRBJ2-2; v_gene: TRBV7-3; CDR3aa: CASRGTGGTGELFF; CDR3nt: TGTGCCAGCAGGGGGACAGGGGGCACCGGGGAGCTGTTTTTT
abundance: few; d_gene: TRBD1; j_gene: TRBJ2-7; v_gene: TRBV5-1; CDR3aa: CASSLVQGGYEQYF; CDR3nt: TGCGCCAGCAGCTTGGTACAGGGGGGCTACGAGCAGTACTTC
abundance: NA; d_gene: NA; j_gene: TRBJ2-1; v_gene: TRBV13; CDR3aa: CASSVGTNTNEQFF; CDR3nt: TGTGCCAGCAGCGTAGGGACCAACACCAATGAGCAGTTCTTC